This T cell receptor beta chain was sequenced in a study of technical replicates of blood from several donors (dated by TCRdb to 2016 to 2017). CDR1 and CDR2 were assigned from the germline V gene (reference sequence) as LNHDA and SQIVND. V lost 3 bases and J lost 0 bases; the stretch between them is 8 bases long. The CDR3 contains 14 residues, cysteine and phenylalanine counted. The only DNA kept is the CDR3, 42 bases in frame from the first base. The library came from the immunoSEQ multiplex PCR assay. TCRdb took this table from immuneACCESS and kept in-frame rearrangements with V and J called. Such tables lack part of the clones; where checked against another copy, unresolved V genes explain under half of the gap, and the rest is unexplained. This sample is represented by 45,000 to 55,000 clones; 90% to 96% of them were singletons. Together, the top ten hold 0.39% of the sample. A remark on this clone: Its antigen remains undetermined. No base qualities exist here, and no much larger clone lies one base off it.

The TCR comes from a human donor in good health. Rearrangement joined TRBV19 to TRBJ1-2; the D gene cannot be named for sure. The sample taken for sequencing was T cells isolated from PBMCs. The DNA sequence reads TGTGCCAGTAGTATCACCGCAGCTAACTATGGCTACACCTTC. Its translation reads: CASSITAANYGYTF.